This T cell receptor (beta chain) was identified in a study of blood T cell repertoires in COVID-19. In this sample, this clone is medium-sized. The protocol was immunoSEQ multiplex PCR, while the TCRdb copy is restricted to in-frame clones and leaves out a portion. The sample shows approximately 210,000 clones, about four fifths of them seen only once. The receptor comes from a woman in her seventies with active or convalescent COVID-19. Source material: peripheral blood.

The CDR3 loop is CASSPGPNNEQFF. The DNA for the CDR3 is TGTGCCAGCAGCCCAGGGCCCAACAATGAGCAGTTCTTC. The rearrangement uses TRBV7-3 and TRBJ2-1, with D tentatively TRBD1 (5 bases). CDR1 is SGHTA, CDR2 FQGTGA, per germline. The V end was cut by 5 bases, the J end by 5 bases, with 10 bases between. The CDR3 is 13 residues long. Complete variable domain (other parts from reference TRBV7-3 and TRBJ2-1): GAGVSQTPSNKVTEKGKYVELRCDPISGHTALYWYRQSLGQGPEFLIYFQGTGAADDSGLPNDRFFAVRPEGSVSTLKIQRTERGDSAVYLCASSPGPNNEQFFGPGTRLTVL.